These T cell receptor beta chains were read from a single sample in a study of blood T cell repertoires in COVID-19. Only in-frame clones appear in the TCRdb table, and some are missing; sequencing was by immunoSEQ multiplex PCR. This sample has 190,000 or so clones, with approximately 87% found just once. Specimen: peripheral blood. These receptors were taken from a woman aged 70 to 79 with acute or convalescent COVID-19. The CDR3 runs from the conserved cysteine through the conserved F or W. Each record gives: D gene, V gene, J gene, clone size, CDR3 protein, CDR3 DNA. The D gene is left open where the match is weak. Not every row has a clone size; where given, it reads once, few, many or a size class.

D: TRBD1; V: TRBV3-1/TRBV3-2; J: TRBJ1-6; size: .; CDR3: CASSQQGAFNSPLHF; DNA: TGTGCCAGCAGCCAGCAGGGGGCGTTCAATTCACCCCTCCACTTT
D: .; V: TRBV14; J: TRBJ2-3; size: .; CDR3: CASNHRGATDTQYF; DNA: TGTGCCAGCAACCACCGGGGGGCCACAGATACGCAGTATTTT
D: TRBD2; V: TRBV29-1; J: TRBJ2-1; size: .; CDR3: CSVEKELRGGGQFF; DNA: TGCAGCGTTGAAAAGGAACTGCGCGGGGGAGGGCAGTTCTTC
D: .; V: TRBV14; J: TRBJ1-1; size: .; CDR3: CASSLQMYTEAFF; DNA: TGTGCCAGCAGCCTACAGATGTACACTGAAGCTTTCTTT
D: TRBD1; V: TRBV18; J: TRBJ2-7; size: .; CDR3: CASSPTTGSYEQYF; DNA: TGTGCCAGCTCACCAACGACAGGGTCGTACGAGCAGTACTTC
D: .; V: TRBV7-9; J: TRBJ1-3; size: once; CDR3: CASSLGVSGNTIYF; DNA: TGTGCCAGCAGCCTCGGGGTCTCTGGAAACACCATATATTTT
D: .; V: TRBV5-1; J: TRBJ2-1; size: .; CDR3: CASRSSGLSYNEQFF; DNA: TGCGCCAGCAGATCCTCGGGACTTTCCTACAATGAGCAGTTCTTC
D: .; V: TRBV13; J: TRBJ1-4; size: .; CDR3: CASRPWRGEKLFF; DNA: TGTGCCAGCAGACCCTGGAGGGGCGAAAAACTGTTTTTT
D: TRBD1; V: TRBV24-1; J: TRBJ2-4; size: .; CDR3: CATSDPDRAENIQYF; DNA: TGTGCCACCAGTGATCCGGACAGGGCTGAAAACATTCAGTACTTC
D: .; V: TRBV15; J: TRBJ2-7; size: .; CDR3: CATSRGTNYEQYF; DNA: TGTGCCACCAGCCGGGGGACCAACTACGAGCAGTACTTC
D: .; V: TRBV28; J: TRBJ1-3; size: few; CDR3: CASRGVGSGNTIYF; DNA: TGTGCCAGCAGAGGGGTGGGTTCTGGAAACACCATATATTTT
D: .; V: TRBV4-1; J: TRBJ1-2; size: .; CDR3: CASSQDYQGLNYGYTF; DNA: TGCGCCAGCAGCCAAGATTACCAGGGCCTAAACTATGGCTACACCTTC
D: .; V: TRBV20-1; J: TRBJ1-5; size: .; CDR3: CSAIGGETQHF; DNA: TGCAGTGCTATAGGGGGTGAGACCCAGCATTTT
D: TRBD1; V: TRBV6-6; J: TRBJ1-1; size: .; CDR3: CASRLDRENTEAFF; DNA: TGTGCCAGCAGACTAGACAGGGAGAACACTGAAGCTTTCTTT
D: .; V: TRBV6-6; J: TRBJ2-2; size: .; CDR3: CASSSGGSGGTGELFF; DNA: TGTGCCAGCAGTTCCGGGGGCTCAGGGGGCACCGGGGAGCTGTTTTTT
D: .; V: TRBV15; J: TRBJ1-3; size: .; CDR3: CATSRVQATGNTIYF; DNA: TGTGCCACCAGCAGAGTTCAGGCTACTGGAAACACCATATATTTT
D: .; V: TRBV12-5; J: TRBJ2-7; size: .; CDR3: CASGLLGGGEQYF; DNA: TGTGCTAGTGGTTTGTTGGGGGGAGGCGAGCAGTACTTC
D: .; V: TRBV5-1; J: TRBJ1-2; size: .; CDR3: CASIDRPGDAYGYTF; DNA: TGCGCCAGCATCGACCGCCCAGGGGATGCTTATGGCTACACCTTC
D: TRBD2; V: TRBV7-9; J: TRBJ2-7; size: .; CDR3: CASTAYGGTYEQYF; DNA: TGTGCCAGCACCGCGTACGGGGGGACCTACGAGCAGTACTTC
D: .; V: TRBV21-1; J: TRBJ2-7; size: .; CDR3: CASSKQLAGVSYEQYF; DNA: TGTGCCAGCAGCAAACAGCTAGCGGGAGTAAGCTACGAGCAGTACTTC
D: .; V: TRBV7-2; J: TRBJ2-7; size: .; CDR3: CASSLEGSGRAHEQYF; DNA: TGTGCCAGCAGCTTAGAGGGGTCGGGCAGGGCCCACGAGCAGTACTTC
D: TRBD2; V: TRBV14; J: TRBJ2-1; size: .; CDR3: CASSLGGGTSGFSYNEQFF; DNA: TGTGCCAGCAGCCTCGGAGGCGGGACTAGCGGCTTCTCCTACAATGAGCAGTTCTTC
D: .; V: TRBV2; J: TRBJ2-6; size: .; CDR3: CASSVKGLGANVLTF; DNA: TGTGCCAGCAGTGTAAAGGGGCTGGGGGCCAACGTCCTGACTTTC
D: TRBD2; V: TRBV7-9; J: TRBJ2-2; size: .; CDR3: CASSLSGKTGELFF; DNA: TGTGCCAGCAGCTTAAGCGGGAAGACCGGGGAGCTGTTTTTT
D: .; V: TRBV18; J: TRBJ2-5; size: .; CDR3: CASSLSRVETQYF; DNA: TGTGCCAGCTCCTTGTCCAGGGTAGAGACCCAGTACTTC
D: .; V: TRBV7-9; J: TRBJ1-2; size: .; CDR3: CASSRGNYGYTF; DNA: TGTGCCAGCTCCCGGGGGAACTATGGCTACACCTTC
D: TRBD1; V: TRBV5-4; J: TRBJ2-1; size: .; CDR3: CASSLRDRPGNEQFF; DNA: TGTGCCAGCAGCCTCCGGGACAGGCCGGGGAATGAGCAGTTCTTC
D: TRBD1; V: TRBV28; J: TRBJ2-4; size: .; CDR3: CASSPRQGLIAKNIQYF; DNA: TGTGCCAGCAGTCCCCGACAGGGTCTTATAGCCAAAAACATTCAGTACTTC
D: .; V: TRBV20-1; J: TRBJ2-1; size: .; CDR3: CSASSVAYNEQFF; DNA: TGCAGTGCTAGTAGCGTCGCCTACAATGAGCAGTTCTTC
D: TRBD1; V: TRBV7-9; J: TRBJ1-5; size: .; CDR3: CASSFAGTGRMQPQHF; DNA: TGTGCCAGCAGTTTCGCAGGGACAGGGAGGATGCAGCCCCAGCATTTT
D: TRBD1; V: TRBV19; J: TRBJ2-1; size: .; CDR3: CASSTQGNEQFF; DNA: TGTGCCAGTAGTACACAGGGGAATGAGCAGTTCTTC
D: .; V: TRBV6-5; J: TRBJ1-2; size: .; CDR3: CASSPPTGGYTF; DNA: TGTGCCAGCAGTCCCCCGACAGGTGGCTACACCTTC
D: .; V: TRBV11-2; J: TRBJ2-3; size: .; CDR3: CASSPTSFNTDTQYF; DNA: TGTGCCAGCAGCCCAACTAGCTTCAACACAGATACGCAGTATTTT
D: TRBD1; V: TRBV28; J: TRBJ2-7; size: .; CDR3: CASSSSGQYYEQYF; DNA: TGTGCCAGCAGTTCCTCGGGACAGTACTACGAGCAGTACTTC
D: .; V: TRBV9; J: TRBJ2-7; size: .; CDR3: CASSPDSLVYEQYF; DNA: TGTGCCAGCAGCCCGGACAGCCTGGTCTACGAGCAGTACTTC
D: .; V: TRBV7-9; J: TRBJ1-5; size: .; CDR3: CASSLGGGGQPQHF; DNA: TGTGCCAGCAGCTTAGGTGGCGGAGGGCAGCCCCAGCATTTT
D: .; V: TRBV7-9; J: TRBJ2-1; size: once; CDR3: CASSSGTHNEQFF; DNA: TGTGCCAGCAGCTCGGGGACTCATAATGAGCAGTTCTTC
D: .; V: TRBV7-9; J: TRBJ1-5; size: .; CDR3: CASSLKGDGDQPQHF; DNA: TGTGCCAGCAGCTTAAAGGGGGACGGAGATCAGCCCCAGCATTTT
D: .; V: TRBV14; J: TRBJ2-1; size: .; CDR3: CASSPSWAEQFF; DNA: TGTGCCAGCAGCCCGTCCTGGGCCGAGCAGTTCTTC